This passage covers 29 T cell receptor beta chains from one sample sequenced in a study of cytomegalovirus exposure and HLA in healthy donors. The PCR was carried out with 60 Vbeta primers and 13 Jbeta primers. The table came from immunoSEQ multiplex PCR; TCRdb's copy has only in-frame clones and leaves some out. The sample includes 180,000 or so clones, about 82% of them seen just once. The sequenced sample was PBMCs. The receptors here all came from a man between 18 and 29 years old in good health and CMV-seronegative.

V gene TRBV9 combines with J gene TRBJ2-7, with D perhaps matching TRBD2 (6 bases). CDR1 is SGDLS and CDR2 is YYNGEE in the germline V gene. CDR3 size: 15 residues. V was cut by 1 base and J by 2 bases, with 13 bases left in between. DNA for the CDR3: TGTGCCAGCAGCGTAAGGGCGGGGAGACCCTACGAGCAGTACTTC. Its translation is CASSVRAGRPYEQYF.

This clone was detected a few times. The gene calls are TRBV27 and TRBJ1-4; weak D call: TRBD1 (6 bases). There are 14 residues in the CDR3. V was shortened by 3 bases and J by 6 bases, with 11 bases between the two germline ends. Germline CDR1 reads MNHEY; CDR2 reads SMNVEV (reference sequence). The CDR3 here is CASSFRGGDEKLFF. In DNA, the CDR3 is TGTGCCAGCAGTTTCAGGGGTGGTGATGAAAAACTGTTTTTT.

This rearrangement joins TRBV30 to TRBJ2-1, with a possible D match to TRBD2 (7 bases). Trimming cost V 1 base and J 8 bases, with 21 bases left between them. The CDR3 spans 16 residues. CDR1 is GTSNPN, CDR2 SVGIG, per germline (reference sequence). CDR3 residues: CAWSEEGGGPRDEQFF. CDR3 DNA: TGTGCCTGGAGTGAGGAAGGGGGGGGGCCCCGTGATGAGCAGTTCTTC.

V usage is TRBV18 and J usage is TRBJ2-1, with 7 bases identical to TRBD1. With 4 bases clipped from V and 4 bases from J, the junction kept 10 bases outside the gene matches. The CDR3 is 16 residues long. The V gene's germline CDR1 is KGHSH and CDR2 LQKENI. CDR3 protein: CASSLPRDSLYNEQFF. In DNA form, the CDR3 reads TGTGCCAGCTCACTCCCCCGGGACAGCCTTTACAATGAGCAGTTCTTC. Full variable domain (rest looked up from reference TRBV18 and TRBJ2-1): NAGVMQNPRHLVRRRGQEARLRCSPMKGHSHVYWYRQLPEEGLKFMVYLQKENIIDESGMPKERFSAEFPKEGPSILRIQQVVRGDSAAYFCASSLPRDSLYNEQFFGPGTRLTVL.

The chain employs TRBV28 and TRBJ1-1, with 10 bases identical to TRBD1. Per the germline V gene, CDR1 is MDHEN and CDR2 is SYDVKM. The junction had 8 bases not matched to a gene; V was cut back by 6 bases and J by 7 bases. The CDR3 consists of 14 residues. CDR3 nucleotide sequence: TGTGCCAGCAGCCAGGCGGACAGGGGGGTTGAAGCTTTCTTT. It codes for CASSQADRGVEAFF. The full variable domain, rest sourced from reference TRBV28 and TRBJ1-1, is DVKVTQSSRYLVKRTGEKVFLECVQDMDHENMFWYRQDPGLGLRLIYFSYDVKMKEKGDIPEGYSVSREKKERFSLILESASTNQTSMYLCASSQADRGVEAFFGQGTRLTVV.

V gene TRBV5-1 combines with J gene TRBJ2-7; perhaps TRBD2 as D (7 bases). The V gene lost 4 bases and the J gene lost 0 bases, with 14 bases spanning the gap. The CDR3 runs 15 residues. Germline-derived CDR1 and CDR2 are SGHRS and YFSETQ. CDR3 bases: TGCGCCAGCAGCCAAGGGGGGGCAAGCTCCTACGAGCAGTACTTC. This encodes CASSQGGASSYEQYF. Supplemented by reference TRBV5-1 and TRBJ2-7, the full variable domain reads KAGVTQTPRYLIKTRGQQVTLSCSPISGHRSVSWYQQTPGQGLQFLFEYFSETQRNKGNFPGRFSGRQFSNSRSEMNVSTLELGDSALYLCASSQGGASSYEQYFGPGTRLTVT.

V and J are TRBV5-1 and TRBJ2-5, with a tentative D call TRBD1 (5 bases). Deletions cut 7 bases from V and 2 bases from J, with 15 bases between. Germline CDR1 reads SGHRS; CDR2 reads YFSETQ. The CDR3 spans 14 residues. CDR3 sequence (DNA): TGCGCCAGCCACACGCCGACAGAGCAAGAGACCCAGTACTTC. Translated: CASHTPTEQETQYF. Full variable domain (missing parts from reference TRBV5-1 and TRBJ2-5): KAGVTQTPRYLIKTRGQQVTLSCSPISGHRSVSWYQQTPGQGLQFLFEYFSETQRNKGNFPGRFSGRQFSNSRSEMNVSTLELGDSALYLCASHTPTEQETQYFGPGTRLLVL.

V and J are TRBV9 and TRBJ2-2, with 8 bases lining up with TRBD1. Trimming cost V 3 bases and J 5 bases; bases outside gene matches: 3. The CDR3 contains 14 residues. CDR1 is SGDLS, CDR2 YYNGEE, per germline. The CDR3 spells CASSATGGTGELFF. The CDR3 DNA follows: TGTGCCAGCAGCGCAACAGGGGGGACCGGGGAGCTGTTTTTT.

V usage is TRBV6-5 and J usage is TRBJ1-3; tentative D call: TRBD1 (5 bases). Germline values: CDR1 MNHEY, CDR2 SVGAGI. The CDR3 loop spans 14 amino acids. Trimming removed 4 bases from V and 0 bases from J, with 7 bases in between. CDR3 coding DNA: TGTGCCAGCAGTTTGGGGGGCTCTGGAAACACCATATATTTT. Its translation is CASSLGGSGNTIYF.

The chain uses TRBV19 and TRBJ1-6; a weak D match, TRBD1 (5 bases). The germline V and J ends were trimmed by 3 bases and 6 bases, with 9 bases remaining between them. The CDR3 runs to 14 residues. Germline lookup yields CDR1 LNHDA and CDR2 SQIVND (reference sequence). DNA of the CDR3: TGTGCCAGTAGTATCCCGGGGGTTAATTCACCCCTCCACTTT. Translated, it gives CASSIPGVNSPLHF.

V and J are TRBV19 and TRBJ1-6; no clear D. Trimming took off 3 bases at V and 2 bases at J, with 11 bases between the two ends. The CDR3 extends over 16 amino acids. Germline-derived CDR1 and CDR2 are LNHDA and SQIVND (reference sequence). The CDR3 is CASSIGTSAYNSPLHF. CDR3 nucleotides: TGTGCCAGTAGTATTGGTACCAGTGCCTATAATTCACCCCTCCACTTT.

CDR3 sequence: CASSLETSGSRFF. The DNA of the CDR3 is TGTGCCAGCAGCTTAGAGACTAGCGGGAGTAGGTTCTTC. The rearrangement joins TRBV7-9 to TRBJ2-1, with 12 bases lining up with TRBD2. Trimming cost V 1 base and J 15 bases; bases outside gene matches: 4. The CDR3 length is 13 residues. CDR1 is SEHNR, CDR2 FQNEAQ, per germline (reference sequence).

This clone was picked up a small number of times. This chain uses TRBV7-9 with TRBJ2-5; D not certain. The CDR3 runs to 12 residues. The V gene's germline CDR1 is SEHNR and CDR2 FQNEAQ (reference sequence). Deletions cut 5 bases from V and 5 bases from J, with 9 bases between. CDR3 residues: CASSPPGETQYF. CDR3 DNA sequence: TGTGCCAGCAGCCCCCCCGGGGAGACCCAGTACTTC.

J is TRBJ1-5 and V is TRBV7-2, with D possibly matching TRBD1 (5 bases). Looked up from germline, CDR1 is SGHTA and CDR2 is FQGNSA. Trimming removed 5 bases from V and 5 bases from J, with 10 bases in between. CDR3 length equals 13 residues. DNA of the CDR3: TGTGCCAGCAGCCCAGGGTCCTATCAGCCCCAGCATTTT. Its protein product is CASSPGSYQPQHF.

J is TRBJ2-7 and V is TRBV6-5; D possibly corresponds to TRBD1 (6 bases). The CDR3 length is 15 residues. Trimming took 0 bases from V and 0 from J, leaving 9 bases between them. Germline CDR1 and CDR2: MNHEY and SVGAGI. The CDR3 is CASSYSGQLSYEQYF. The CDR3 DNA follows: TGTGCCAGCAGTTACTCCGGACAGCTCTCCTACGAGCAGTACTTC.

The chain uses TRBV10-2 and TRBJ2-3, with D possibly TRBD2 on 6 matching bases. CDR1 is WSHSY, CDR2 SAAADI, per germline. The V end was cut by 3 bases, the J end by 3 bases, with 10 bases between. The CDR3 loop spans 14 amino acids. The CDR3 loop is CASSDLRGTDTQYF. CDR3 coding DNA: TGCGCCAGCAGTGATCTACGGGGGACAGATACGCAGTATTTT.

The chain is built from TRBV5-6 and TRBJ2-7, with TRBD2 identical over 7 bases. The CDR3 sequence is 14 residues long. V gave up 3 bases and J gave up 4 bases; unmatched junction bases: 7. The germline CDR1 and CDR2 sequences are SGHDT and YYEEEE. The CDR3 loop reads CASSSAGVRYEQYF. CDR3 bases: TGTGCCAGCAGCTCGGCGGGAGTGCGTTACGAGCAGTACTTC.

The rearrangement uses TRBV11-2 and TRBJ1-1; 7 nucleotides line up with TRBD1. The germline CDR1 and CDR2 sequences are SGHAT and FQNNGV. The CDR3 contains 15 residues. The junction had 4 bases not matched to a gene; V was cut back by 0 bases and J by 3 bases. Here the CDR3 DNA reads TGTGCCAGCAGCTTAGATCAGGGGGGCTACACTGAAGCTTTCTTT. Encoded protein: CASSLDQGGYTEAFF.

The genes are TRBV5-1 and TRBJ1-2; 8 bases line up with TRBD1. Unmatched junction bases numbered 9, after V lost 1 base and J lost 7 bases. This CDR3 contains 15 residues. Germline-derived CDR1 and CDR2 are SGHRS and YFSETQ. The CDR3, as DNA: TGCGCCAGCAGCTTGAGTTCAGGGGGCGAGGGTGGCTACACCTTC. Protein sequence: CASSLSSGGEGGYTF.

V and J are TRBV9 and TRBJ2-2; 8 nucleotides match TRBD2. CDR1 and CDR2 from the germline V gene are SGDLS and YYNGEE. CDR3 length: 16 amino acids. V shed 1 base, J shed 4 bases, and the junction held 6 bases outside the gene matches. CDR3 amino acids: CASSVTGTRLTGELFF. The CDR3 DNA follows: TGTGCCAGCAGCGTAACGGGGACTAGACTCACCGGGGAGCTGTTTTTT.

The V gene is TRBV21-1, the J gene TRBJ1-3; the table names TRBD1, a call not compared with the DNA. TRBV21-1 is a known pseudogene. CDR3 length: 18 amino acids. Here the CDR3 DNA reads TGTGCCAGCAGCAAAGCGTCCGGGCAGACAGCCTCTGGAAACACCATATATTTT. Translation gives CASSKASGQTASGNTIYF.

The chain couples TRBV29-1 to TRBJ2-3, with D possibly TRBD2 on 5 matching bases. V lost 4 bases, J lost 9 bases, and 14 bases lay in between. The V gene's germline CDR1 is SQVTM and CDR2 ANQGSEA. The CDR3 is 12 amino acids. The CDR3 DNA sequence: TGCAGCGTTGTAGCCCCCGGGAAAACGCAGTATTTT. This codes for CSVVAPGKTQYF.

The chain joins TRBV10-1 to TRBJ1-1, with a tentative D call TRBD1 (6 bases). The CDR3 runs to 12 residues. V was trimmed by 6 bases and J by 4 bases, leaving 9 bases between them. Germline-derived CDR1 and CDR2 are WNHNN and SYGVQD (reference sequence). The CDR3, as DNA: TGCGCCAGCAGCAGGGGTGGCACTGAAGCTTTCTTT. Encoded protein: CASSRGGTEAFF.

In DNA, the CDR3 is TGTGCCAGCAGCCAAGGGGCTAGCGGGAGGGTTTTACTTGTGGAAAACATTCAGTACTTC. Encoded protein: CASSQGASGRVLLVENIQYF. The V call is TRBV4-2, the J call TRBJ2-4, with TRBD2 matching 12 bases. The CDR3 sequence is 20 residues long. CDR1 and CDR2 (germline): LGHNA, YNFKEQ. V trimming: 1 base; J trimming: 5 bases; junction bases outside the gene matches: 15.

Notes on this clone: The same CDR3 arises from other DNA sequences in this sample as well. This chain joins TRBV28 and TRBJ2-7; 11 nucleotides align to TRBD2. Germline loops: CDR1 MDHEN, CDR2 SYDVKM. The CDR3 is 15 amino acids. V was clipped by 9 bases and J by 6 bases; unmatched bases: 13. The CDR3 nucleotides read TGTGCCAGTCAATTAGCGGGAGGGAATCGGGCCGAGCAGTACTTC. Residues: CASQLAGGNRAEQYF.

The CDR3 DNA reads TGTGCCAGCAGTTTAACCGGACAGGGGGCTCCCCTTGGCTACACCTTC. Translating gives CASSLTGQGAPLGYTF. The rearrangement uses TRBV27 and TRBJ1-2; 11 bases fit TRBD1. The J segment lost 7 bases and the V segment lost 2 bases, leaving 9 bases of the junction unmatched. This CDR3 has 16 amino acids. From germline, CDR1 is MNHEY and CDR2 SMNVEV (reference sequence).

The chain is built from TRBV11-2 and TRBJ2-1; D unclear. The CDR3 is 15 residues long. Germline V gives CDR1 SGHAT, CDR2 FQNNGV. Trimming pared 0 bases from V and 0 bases from J, leaving 6 bases between. The DNA for the CDR3 is TGTGCCAGCAGCTTAGAGTTCAGCTCCTACAATGAGCAGTTCTTC. This sequence encodes CASSLEFSSYNEQFF. Using reference TRBV11-2 and TRBJ2-1 for the parts outside the CDR3, the full variable domain is EAGVAQSPRYKIIEKRQSVAFWCNPISGHATLYWYQQILGQGPKLLIQFQNNGVVDDSQLPKDRFSAERLKGVDSTLKIQPAKLEDSAVYLCASSLEFSSYNEQFFGPGTRLTVL.

This clone was detected once. Other nucleotide sequences from this sample produce the same CDR3. This sequence joins TRBV6-1 and TRBJ2-7, with D unclear. V gave up 2 bases and J gave up 0 bases, with 5 bases separating them. Germline CDR1 and CDR2: MNHNS and SASEGT. The CDR3 consists of 13 residues. Here the CDR3 reads CASSESGSYEQYF. In DNA form, the CDR3 reads TGTGCCAGCAGTGAATCAGGCTCCTACGAGCAGTACTTC.

The gene calls are TRBV19 and TRBJ1-5; 9 bases fit TRBD1. The CDR3 runs to 14 residues. CDR1 and CDR2 from the germline V gene are LNHDA and SQIVND (reference sequence). V shed 4 bases and J 7 bases; nucleotides not matched to a gene: 5. In DNA, the CDR3 is TGTGCCAGTAGTACCGGGACAGGGAACCAGCCCCAGCATTTT. It is translated as CASSTGTGNQPQHF.